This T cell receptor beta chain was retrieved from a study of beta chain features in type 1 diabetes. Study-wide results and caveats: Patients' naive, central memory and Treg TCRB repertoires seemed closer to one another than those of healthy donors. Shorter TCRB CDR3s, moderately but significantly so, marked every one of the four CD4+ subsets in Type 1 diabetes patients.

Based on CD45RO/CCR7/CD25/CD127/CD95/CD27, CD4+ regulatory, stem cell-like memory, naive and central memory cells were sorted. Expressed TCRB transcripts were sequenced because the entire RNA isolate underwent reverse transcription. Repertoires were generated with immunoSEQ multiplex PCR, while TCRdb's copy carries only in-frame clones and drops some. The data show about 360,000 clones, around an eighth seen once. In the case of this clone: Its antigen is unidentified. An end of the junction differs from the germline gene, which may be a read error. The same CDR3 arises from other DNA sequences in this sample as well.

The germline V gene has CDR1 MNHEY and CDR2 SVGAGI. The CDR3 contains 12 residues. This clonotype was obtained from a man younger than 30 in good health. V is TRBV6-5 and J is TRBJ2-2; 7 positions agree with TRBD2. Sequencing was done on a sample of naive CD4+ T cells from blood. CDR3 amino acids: CASSREDGELFF. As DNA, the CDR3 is TGCGCCAGCAGTCGGGAGGACGGGGAGCTGTTTTTT.